This TCR beta chain was recorded in a study of blood T cell repertoires in COVID-19. The assay was immunoSEQ multiplex PCR, and TCRdb's table has in-frame clones only and misses some. Found here are around 50,000 clones, about three quarters of them singletons; the top ten hold around a fifth. There are 15 residues in the CDR3. Looked up from germline, CDR1 is SEHNR and CDR2 is FQNEAQ (reference sequence). With 4 bases removed from V and 7 bases from J, the gap between germline ends came to 17 bases. The TCR sequence derives from a human donor with active or convalescent COVID-19. The donor label of this sample is uncertain. The chain carries TRBV7-9 and TRBJ2-1; the D gene is possibly TRBD1 (6 bases). Sequencing was done on a sample of peripheral blood. The CDR3 protein is CASSYHRDLGNEQFF. DNA for the CDR3: TGTGCCAGCAGCTATCACAGGGACCTGGGGAATGAGCAGTTCTTC.